This entry concerns a single T cell receptor (beta chain). Repertoires were generated with immunoSEQ multiplex PCR, while TCRdb's copy carries only in-frame clones and drops some. The sample records approximately 58,000 clones, around 87% being singletons. This sample is part of a study of control samples from healthy donors and cancer patients. The ends lost 0 bases at V and 0 bases at J; junction bases unmatched: 5. Germline lookup yields CDR1 LNHNV and CDR2 YYDKDF (reference sequence). The CDR3 has 17 residues. The sample comprised PBMCs. The V gene is TRBV15, the J gene TRBJ1-3; 7 bases line up with TRBD1. This TCR derives from a man aged 60-69 years with head and neck cancer. CDR3 sequence reads: CATSRDVGGFSGNTIYF. CDR3 DNA sequence: TGTGCCACCAGCAGAGACGTAGGGGGCTTCTCTGGAAACACCATATATTTT.